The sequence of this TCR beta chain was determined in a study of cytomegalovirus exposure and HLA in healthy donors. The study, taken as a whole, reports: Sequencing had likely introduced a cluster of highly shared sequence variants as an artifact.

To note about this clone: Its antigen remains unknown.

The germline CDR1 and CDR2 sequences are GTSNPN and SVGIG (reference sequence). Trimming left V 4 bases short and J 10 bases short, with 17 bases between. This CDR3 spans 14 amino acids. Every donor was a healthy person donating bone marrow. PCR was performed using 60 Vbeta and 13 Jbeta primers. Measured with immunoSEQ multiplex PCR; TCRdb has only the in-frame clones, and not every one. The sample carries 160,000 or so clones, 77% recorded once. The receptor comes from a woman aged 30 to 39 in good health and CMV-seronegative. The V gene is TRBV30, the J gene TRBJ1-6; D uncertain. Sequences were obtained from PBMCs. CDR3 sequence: CAWIQNRGGSPLHF. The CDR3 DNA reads TGTGCCTGGATCCAAAATCGGGGAGGCTCACCCCTCCACTTT.